Listed below are T cell receptor beta chains from one sample, sequenced in a study of T cells in Graves' hyperthyroidism and ophthalmopathy. In TCRdb, the multiplex PCR reads were re-called with MiXCR into one record per CDR3 protein. The top ten hold less than 70% of the sample, which has approximately 300,000 distinct CDR3 sequences, over 15% seen once. The sequencing sample was made of blood. Receptor source: a woman between 55 and 75 years old with Graves' ophthalmopathy. The CDR3 runs from the conserved cysteine through the conserved F or W. The order of the fields is D gene, J gene, clone size, V gene, CDR3 length, CDR3 DNA, CDR3 protein. A D gene is named only where the DNA matches it firmly. Size values are once, few and many counts, or a class for expanded clones, and some rows have none.

D gene: -
J gene: TRBJ2-3
clone size: many
V gene: TRBV7-3
CDR3 length: 14
CDR3 DNA: TGTGCCAGCAGCCAGGGGACAAGAGGAGATACGCAGTATTTT
CDR3 protein: CASSQGTRGDTQYF

D gene: -
J gene: TRBJ1-5
clone size: few
V gene: TRBV19
CDR3 length: 15
CDR3 DNA: TGTGCCAGTAGTGCCCACAGGGCTAGCAATCAGCCCCAGCATTTT
CDR3 protein: CASSAHRASNQPQHF

D gene: -
J gene: TRBJ2-6
clone size: many
V gene: TRBV6-2/TRBV6-3
CDR3 length: 20
CDR3 DNA: TGTGCCAGCAGGAACACCTTTTCTTGGCAGTACTTCTCTGGGGCCAACGTCCTGACTTTC
CDR3 protein: CASRNTFSWQYFSGANVLTF

D gene: TRBD2
J gene: TRBJ2-1
clone size: once
V gene: TRBV24-1
CDR3 length: 15
CDR3 DNA: TGTGCCACCAGTGATTTGTCTAGCGGGAGCAATGGGCAGTTCTTC
CDR3 protein: CATSDLSSGSNGQFF

D gene: -
J gene: TRBJ2-7
clone size: many
V gene: TRBV6-2/TRBV6-3
CDR3 length: 14
CDR3 DNA: TGTGCCAGCAGTCGACTGGCGGGGTCGGAAGAGCAGTACTTC
CDR3 protein: CASSRLAGSEEQYF

D gene: TRBD1
J gene: TRBJ1-5
clone size: -
V gene: TRBV7-2
CDR3 length: 14
CDR3 DNA: TGTGCCAGCAGCACCGACAGGGGACGACAGCCCCAGCATTTT
CDR3 protein: CASSTDRGRQPQHF

D gene: -
J gene: TRBJ1-2
clone size: many
V gene: TRBV6-1
CDR3 length: 15
CDR3 DNA: TGTGCCAGCACCGAGATTGGCAGGACTAACTATGGCTACACCTTC
CDR3 protein: CASTEIGRTNYGYTF

D gene: TRBD1
J gene: TRBJ2-5
clone size: -
V gene: TRBV12-3/TRBV12-4
CDR3 length: 15
CDR3 DNA: TGTGCCAGCAGTCTAAGACAGGGGCCCCAAGAGACCCAGTACTTC
CDR3 protein: CASSLRQGPQETQYF

D gene: -
J gene: TRBJ2-7
clone size: many
V gene: TRBV6-1
CDR3 length: 14
CDR3 DNA: TGTGCCAGCAGTGAAGGGGGACAATCCTACGAGCAGTACTTC
CDR3 protein: CASSEGGQSYEQYF

D gene: -
J gene: TRBJ1-1
clone size: many
V gene: TRBV10-3
CDR3 length: 15
CDR3 DNA: TGTGCCATCAGGGAAAACCAAAGGTCGAACACTGAAGCTTTCTTT
CDR3 protein: CAIRENQRSNTEAFF

D gene: TRBD2
J gene: TRBJ2-1
clone size: many
V gene: TRBV5-6
CDR3 length: 15
CDR3 DNA: TGTGCCAGCAGCTTGTTAGCGGGAGGGCGGCATGAGCAGTTCTTC
CDR3 protein: CASSLLAGGRHEQFF

D gene: -
J gene: TRBJ1-2
clone size: many
V gene: TRBV5-8
CDR3 length: 14
CDR3 DNA: TGTGCCAGCAGCTCCTATGGGGGAGGGGATGGCTACACCTTC
CDR3 protein: CASSSYGGGDGYTF

D gene: TRBD1
J gene: TRBJ2-2
clone size: many
V gene: TRBV11-2
CDR3 length: 15
CDR3 DNA: TGTGCCAGCAGCTTAGAGCCAGGGGGCACGGCGGAGCTGTTTTTT
CDR3 protein: CASSLEPGGTAELFF